This record concerns one T cell receptor beta chain sequence. As yet, its antigen is unknown. Trimming took 7 bases from V and 6 from J; bases not matched to a gene: 17. There are 16 residues in the CDR3. The V gene's germline CDR1 is DFQATT and CDR2 SNEGSKA (reference sequence). This record belongs to a study of vaccination and CD4 T cells after COVID-19. The wider study: The convalescent group had six males, four females, seven Caucasians, two Asians, one multiracial.

Regarding the study as a whole: Post-vaccination, and not before, a median 86.3% of reactive clones appeared in convalescent patients.

As for treatment: 10-day PBMC culture with coronavirus spike peptide pools or control peptides (ViraFEST assay). ViraFEST enlarged antigen-specific T cell populations with peptide pools and afterwards sequenced TCRs. The PCR-positive dates, March through December 2020, came before the US Alpha, Beta and Delta variants. The study sequenced cultured CD4+ T cell DNA using the Oncomine TCR Beta short-read assay. TCRdb processed the PCR reads anew with MiXCR; each CDR3 protein has one entry. The sample lists some 8,400 distinct CDR3 sequences; 61% were seen once. The rearrangement joins TRBV20-1 to TRBJ2-1; 8 bases are shared with TRBD1. Sequencing input: CD4+ T cells from blood, cultured in vitro. The clonotype was recovered from a human donor who had recovered from COVID-19. The CDR3 DNA is TGCAGTGGCCAAGCCCTGGTGGGCCAGGGGGCCAATGAGCAGTTCTTC. Protein sequence: CSGQALVGQGANEQFF.